This T cell receptor (beta chain) is drawn from a study of blood T cell repertoires in COVID-19. Study in general: T cells, B-cell-depleted T cells, or PBMCs provided the cDNA or gDNA that served as material.

Participants, 18 to 89 years old, spanned 25 or so US areas. Trimming stripped 2 bases from V and 2 bases from J, with 2 bases between. Looked up from germline, CDR1 is MNHNS and CDR2 is SASEGT. The CDR3 contains 12 residues. Using immunoSEQ multiplex PCR, the repertoire was profiled, and TCRdb retains in-frame clones only, with some absent. The sample holds approximately 260,000 clones, roughly 86% seen once. The receptor was derived from a woman aged 60-70 years who had recovered from COVID-19. What was sequenced was PBMCs or T cells enriched from blood (not recorded which). The chain uses TRBV6-1 and TRBJ2-3; D not certain. The CDR3 nucleotides are TGTGCCAGCAGTGAATACACAGATACGCAGTATTTT. This gives the protein CASSEYTDTQYF.